What follows are 27 T cell receptor beta chains derived from one specimen sequenced in a study of T cell repertoires in cytomegalovirus infection. In TCRdb, the reads were re-called with MiXCR into one record per CDR3 protein. Of about 740,000 distinct CDR3 sequences listed, under 40% are singletons. Specimen: PBMCs. Every receptor here comes from a human donor in good health (CMV status not recorded). Some clones in this sample may be carry-over from other donors' samples.

The sample holds a few counts of this clonotype. The rearrangement joins TRBV4-2 to TRBJ2-3; 10 positions match TRBD2. J lost 0 bases, V lost 0 bases, and 9 bases had no gene match. The germline gives CDR1 LGHNA, CDR2 YNFKEQ. CDR3 size: 19 residues. CDR3 DNA sequence: TGTGCCAGCAGCCAAGAACCGGGACTAGCGTATTTTAGCACAGATACGCAGTATTTT. Encoded protein: CASSQEPGLAYFSTDTQYF.

The V call is TRBV20-1, the J call TRBJ1-1, with 8 bases aligning to TRBD1. CDR1 is DFQATT and CDR2 is SNEGSKA in the germline V gene (reference sequence). The V segment lost 3 bases and the J segment 4 bases; nucleotides outside the gene matches: 4. The CDR3 has 13 amino acids. The CDR3 nucleotides read TGCAGTGCTAGTCAGGACAGGGCCACTGAAGCTTTCTTT. The encoded protein is CSASQDRATEAFF.

The chain joins TRBV12-3 or TRBV12-4 to TRBJ2-5, with D perhaps assigned TRBD1 or TRBD2 (5 bases each). V was cut by 2 bases and J by 6 bases, with 10 bases left in between. The CDR3 is made up of 13 amino acids. Here the CDR3 reads CASSLRGTKTQYF. The CDR3 DNA reads TGTGCCAGCAGTTTAAGAGGGACCAAGACCCAGTACTTC.

This clonotype was found a few times. The V and J genes are TRBV13 and TRBJ1-2; the D gene is possibly TRBD1 (5 bases). The V gene's germline CDR1 is PRHDT and CDR2 FYEKMQ (reference sequence). V gave up 4 bases and J gave up 6 bases, with 15 bases separating them. CDR3 length: 14 amino acids. CDR3 amino acids: CASSYRGAPDGYTF. In nucleotides, the CDR3 is TGTGCCAGCAGCTATAGAGGGGCTCCCGATGGCTACACCTTC.

The V and J genes are TRBV7-9 and TRBJ2-1; tentative D call: TRBD2 (7 bases). V was trimmed by 6 bases and J by 4 bases, leaving 16 bases between them. The germline V gene encodes CDR1 SEHNR and CDR2 FQNEAQ (reference sequence). The CDR3 length is 15 residues. The CDR3 region has the DNA TGTGCCAGCAGTTGGGAGGGGGAGTCGTACAATGAGCAGTTCTTC. Protein: CASSWEGESYNEQFF.

The gene calls are TRBV12-3 or TRBV12-4 and TRBJ2-3, with D possibly being TRBD2 (6 bases). The CDR3 loop spans 16 amino acids. Trimming took 6 bases from V and 1 from J, leaving 17 bases between them. This CDR3 reads CASSPQRPSGTDTQYF. Written as DNA, the CDR3 is TGTGCCAGCAGCCCGCAGCGGCCTAGCGGCACAGATACGCAGTATTTT.

The rearrangement joins TRBV28 to TRBJ1-2, with D uncertain. CDR1 MDHEN and CDR2 SYDVKM come from the germline V gene. The germline V and J ends were trimmed by 3 bases and 5 bases, with 13 bases remaining between them. The CDR3 consists of 14 residues. CDR3 DNA: TGTGCCAGCAGTTTCTACCCGTCGATTTATGGCTACACCTTC. It yields the protein CASSFYPSIYGYTF.

This clonotype was counted between two and nine times. The rearrangement joins TRBV12-3 or TRBV12-4 to TRBJ1-3, with unresolved D. With 6 bases removed from V and 0 bases from J, the gap between germline ends came to 12 bases. This CDR3 is built from 15 residues. CDR3 coding DNA: TGTGCCAGCAGCCTTGACTGGAGCTCTGGAAACACCATATATTTT. Amino acids: CASSLDWSSGNTIYF.

The chain couples TRBV19 to TRBJ2-1, with a tentative D call TRBD1 (5 bases). V lost 11 bases, J lost 2 bases, and 13 bases lay in between. This CDR3 has 13 amino acids. CDR1 and CDR2 (germline): LNHDA, SQIVND (reference sequence). The CDR3 protein is CASSGPTYNEQFF. The CDR3 coding sequence is TGTGCCTCTTCAGGGCCCACCTACAATGAGCAGTTCTTC.

The chain joins TRBV5-5 to TRBJ1-4; D might be TRBD1 (6 bases). CDR1 and CDR2 from the germline V gene are SGHKS and YYEKEE (reference sequence). V lost 0 bases and J 5 bases, leaving 14 bases between the germline ends. The CDR3 spans 16 residues. CDR3 loop: CASSLGAGAENEKLFF. As DNA, the CDR3 is TGTGCCAGCAGCTTGGGAGCGGGGGCCGAGAATGAAAAACTGTTTTTT.

This clonotype appeared a few times. The CDR3 reads CASSALAGVGETQYF. CDR3 bases: TGTGCCAGCAGTGCACTAGCGGGAGTAGGAGAGACCCAGTACTTC. This chain connects TRBV6-1 to TRBJ2-5, with TRBD2 matching over 11 bases. Germline trimming cut 4 bases from V and 4 bases from J; bases unmatched to any gene: 5. The CDR3 spans 15 residues. Germline V gene sequence: CDR1 MNHNS, CDR2 SASEGT.

The chain recombines TRBV11-2 with TRBJ1-1; D uncertain. Germline V lookup: CDR1 SGHAT, CDR2 FQNNGV. V was shortened by 0 bases and J by 5 bases, with 13 bases between the two germline ends. This CDR3 contains 15 residues. DNA of the CDR3: TGTGCCAGCAGCTTAGAGGGCATCGGGGAAACTGAAGCTTTCTTT. Its protein product is CASSLEGIGETEAFF.

The rearrangement uses TRBV7-8 and TRBJ2-1; D could derive from TRBD1 or TRBD2 (5 bases each). CDR1 is SGHVS and CDR2 is FQNEAQ in the germline V gene. Trimming removed 10 bases at V and 4 bases at J, with 17 bases between. CDR3 length: 14 residues. CDR3 residues: CATQLLGAYNEQFF. CDR3 in DNA: TGTGCCACCCAGCTCCTCGGGGCTTACAATGAGCAGTTCTTC.

V gene TRBV12-3 or TRBV12-4 combines with J gene TRBJ1-2; D gene uncertain. The length of the CDR3 is 13 residues. Deletions cut 6 bases from V and 1 base from J, with 9 bases between. CDR3 region: CASRSSLNYGYTF. For the CDR3, the DNA is TGTGCCAGCAGATCCAGTCTTAACTATGGCTACACCTTC.

The chain uses TRBV11-2 and TRBJ1-3; possibly TRBD1 for D (6 bases). This CDR3 has 13 residues. With 3 bases removed from V and 7 bases from J, the gap between germline ends came to 10 bases. Germline V gene sequence: CDR1 SGHAT, CDR2 FQNNGV. CDR3 sequence: CASSFDRRNTIYF. The CDR3, as DNA: TGTGCCAGCAGCTTCGACAGGAGGAACACCATATATTTT.

This clonotype was observed once. The CDR3 does not close with the conserved phenylalanine or tryptophan, likely indicating a read error. The chain combines TRBV7-3 with TRBJ2-2; D is perhaps TRBD1 or TRBD2 (5 bases each). Germline lookup yields CDR1 SGHTA and CDR2 FQGTGA. The CDR3 has 12 residues. V was clipped by 1 base and J by 10 bases, with 7 bases between them. CDR3 residues: CASSLRGKELFL. DNA of the CDR3: TGTGCCAGCAGCTTAAGGGGGAAGGAGCTGTTTTTG.

This chain uses TRBV6-6 with TRBJ2-5; D is undetermined. Germline V gene data show CDR1 as MNHNY and CDR2 as SVGAGI (reference sequence). This CDR3 comprises 12 residues. With 8 bases removed from V and 4 bases from J, the gap between germline ends came to 11 bases. The CDR3 bases are TGTGCCAGCTGGGTCTTCGTAGAGACCCAGTACTTC. Translated, it gives CASWVFVETQYF.

The rearrangement links TRBV6-6 to TRBJ1-1, with 8 bases lining up with TRBD1. V was pared by 5 bases and J by 4 bases, with 9 bases of the junction left unmatched. CDR3 length equals 15 residues. CDR1 and CDR2 (germline): MNHNY, SVGAGI (reference sequence). CDR3 nucleotide sequence: TGTGCCAGCAGTCCAGCAGGGGGCCGTGGCACTGAAGCTTTCTTT. Translating it yields CASSPAGGRGTEAFF.

On this clonotype: The missing conserved phenylalanine or tryptophan at the end of this CDR3 makes a read error likely. This sequence joins TRBV12-3 or TRBV12-4 and TRBJ2-1; D gene uncertain. Trimming cost V 8 bases and J 7 bases, with 12 bases left between them. The CDR3 extends over 12 amino acids. The CDR3 protein is CASRVAGNEQFL. The DNA of the CDR3 is TGTGCCAGCCGCGTTGCCGGAAATGAGCAGTTCTTA.

The chain carries TRBV6-5 and TRBJ1-2, with D possibly TRBD1 on 5 matching bases. V was pared by 8 bases and J by 4 bases, with 14 bases between. There are 13 residues in the CDR3. Germline values: CDR1 MNHEY, CDR2 SVGAGI. The CDR3, as DNA: TGTGCCAGCTCTTACCAGGGTGGCTATGGCTACACCTTC. Protein: CASSYQGGYGYTF.

V gene TRBV6-1 combines with J gene TRBJ2-1, with 12 nucleotides matching TRBD2. V was clipped by 5 bases and J by 9 bases; unmatched bases: 5. In germline, CDR1 is MNHNS, CDR2 SASEGT. The CDR3 contains 14 residues. The CDR3 DNA follows: TGTGCCAGCAGTAGGACTAGCGGGACTACTGAGCAGTTCTTC. Amino acids: CASSRTSGTTEQFF.

A single count supports this clonotype. The chain recombines TRBV5-1 with TRBJ2-1, with 7 nucleotides matching TRBD2. The germline gives CDR1 SGHRS, CDR2 YFSETQ. The CDR3 is made up of 16 amino acids. J gave up 0 bases and V 4 bases, and 7 bases lay outside the gene matches. The CDR3 DNA reads as TGCGCCAGCAGCGATCAAGGCGGGGGCTCCTACAATGAGCAGTTCTTC. Encoded protein: CASSDQGGGSYNEQFF.

This clonotype was seen a single time. The germline gene is not matched at one end of the junction; a read error may be the cause. This chain links TRBV4-1 with TRBJ2-7; D might be TRBD2 (5 bases). CDR1 and CDR2 from the germline V gene are MGHRA and YSYEKL. This CDR3 has 14 amino acids. Here the CDR3 reads CASSQVSGDYEHYF. The CDR3 nucleotides are TGCGCCAGCAGCCAAGTGTCCGGTGACTACGAGCATTACTTC.

V and J are TRBV7-2 and TRBJ2-1; TRBD2 might be the D (5 bases). V lost 5 bases and J 7 bases, leaving 12 bases between the germline ends. The CDR3 runs 13 residues. Germline CDR1 and CDR2: SGHTA and FQGNSA. DNA for the CDR3: TGTGCCAGCAGCCGTACTAGGACGAATGAGCAGTTCTTC. This translates into CASSRTRTNEQFF.

This clonotype turned up a few times. The CDR3 protein is CAWSYSGTAEAFF. CDR3 coding DNA: TGTGCCTGGAGTTACTCCGGGACAGCAGAAGCTTTCTTT. The V gene is TRBV30, the J gene TRBJ1-1; 7 bases agree with TRBD1. The V and J ends lost 2 bases and 8 bases, in that order; junction bases with no gene match: 8. The CDR3 loop spans 13 amino acids. Germline V CDR1 and CDR2: GTSNPN, SVGIG (reference sequence).

This clonotype appeared a few times. The rearrangement joins TRBV12-3 or TRBV12-4 to TRBJ2-7; no clear D. The CDR3 consists of 13 residues. V dropped 2 bases and J dropped 5 bases, with 10 bases sitting between them. The CDR3 reads CASSLNPTNEQYF. The CDR3 DNA follows: TGTGCCAGCAGTTTAAATCCCACGAACGAGCAGTACTTC.

Concerning this clonotype: A read error may account for a junction end that differs from germline. The V gene is TRBV7-2, the J gene TRBJ2-1; unclear D gene. Germline CDR1 reads SGHTA; CDR2 reads FQGNSA. The CDR3 has 13 residues. The CDR3 loop is CASSYLGSSEQLF. The CDR3, as DNA: TGTGCCAGCAGCTACCTAGGGTCCAGTGAGCAGTTATTC.